The present T cell receptor (beta chain) was sequenced within a study of cytomegalovirus exposure and HLA in healthy donors (dated by TCRdb to 2017 to 2019). Study-wide context: According to an earlier analysis of a few hundred of the donors, 200 million or so T cells yielded over 100 million unique TCR beta sequences and more than 250 Gb of sequence data. An early release covering about 600 HLA-typed donors comprised approximately 300 gigabases of sequencing data and 85 million to 100 million unique TCR sequences. The genetic ancestry cluster associated with self-reported Caucasian donors included 81% of the roughly 400 genotyped donors. The aim of the study was to test whether cataloging public T cell receptors could identify signatures of past pathogen exposure. Using immunosequencing, the study profiled T cell repertoires from some 670 subjects and related those repertoires to cytomegalovirus serostatus. Besides the first cohort of 666 subjects, a separate validation cohort made up of around 120 different subjects was used. To predict cytomegalovirus infection status, the study combined high-throughput TCR immunosequencing, statistical association of individual TCRs with disease status, and machine learning. A later analysis re-examined previously published TCR beta repertoires from just over 650 donors and added high-resolution HLA genotyping to investigate patterns of TCR occurrence. In the later analysis, no new phenotypic data were used to find candidate immune exposures; instead, reliance was placed on TCR beta sequences and their occurrence across donors. An earlier analysis of fewer than 700 of the donors applied high-throughput TCR beta sequencing to assess whether each TCR beta V gene segment acted as functional or pseudogenic. Donor age, sex, ethnicity and CMV serostatus were compiled together with the repertoire data. In a later genetic analysis, genome-wide SNP genotypes for about 65% of the roughly 670 donors were used, and that subset was treated as a discovery cohort. All discovery cohort repertoires had been generated using a single sequencing platform. Both class I and class II loci were covered by HLA typing, at four-digit resolution. Typing coverage varied by locus: roughly 620-640 donors for A, B, C, DRB1 and DQB1; 500 to 550 for DQA1; 600 to 610 for DPA1; approximately 490 for DPB1. Four to six DR-DQ haplotypes were handled as single units for association and clustering, since linkage in the cohort was strong. Among some 400 genotyped donors of the cohort, an average of roughly 230,000 unique TCR beta nucleotide sequences was sequenced per donor, of which approximately 19% were non-productive.

The cohort comprised several hundred healthy bone marrow donors. At the time of sampling, every cohort member was nominally healthy, though immune exposures that went unrecorded were likely present. The donor tested CMV seropositive, placing the donor among the 250 to 350 seropositive members of the cohort. A peripheral blood sample was collected from each donor, and TCR beta sequencing was performed on peripheral blood mononuclear cells. The Qiagen DNeasy Blood Extraction Kit was used to extract genomic DNA from the blood cell samples. Libraries were built with the immunoSEQ multiplex PCR assay. The multiplex PCR relied on a mix of 60 forward primers for TCR Vbeta segments and 13 reverse primers for TCR Jbeta segments. The CDR3 region of rearranged TCR beta genes was amplified from genomic DNA with a multiplex PCR assay. On the Illumina HiSeq System, the amplified TCR beta libraries were sequenced as 87-base-pair reads. Processing in the source paper ran as follows. A later analysis tallied around 80 million unique TCR beta chains across the approximately 670 repertoires, and around 10 million of those chains were shared by two or more donors. Raw reads were error-corrected and collapsed into unique sequences by a nearest-neighbor algorithm in which closely related sequences were merged to remove PCR and sequencing errors. CDR3 sequences were aligned to IMGT reference sequences to assign V, D and J gene segments. For a sequence to be retained, a match of at least six nucleotides was required to both a V gene segment and a J gene segment. Rearrangements were called productive when the CDR3 lacked stop codons and stayed in frame with V and J; all others were non-productive. CDR3 was defined by IMGT convention, running from the second conserved V-encoded cysteine to the conserved J-encoded phenylalanine. Sequences without an unambiguous match to a single V gene segment were excluded from the earlier analysis of a few hundred of the donors. An earlier analysis of a few hundred of the donors called V segments functional above 56.7% productive rearrangements and segregating when the between-donor standard deviation exceeded 5%. To diagnose cytomegalovirus status from the catalog of TCR beta chain sequences, a statistical classification framework was built. V and J gene assignment, in a later analysis, came from comparing TCR nucleotide sequences with IMGT/GENE-DB human TR gene sequences. The TCRdist pipeline was used in a later analysis to assign CDR3 sequences and most-parsimonious VDJ recombination scenarios. In a later analysis, each TCR beta chain was defined by its CDR3 amino acid sequence together with its V-gene family, and reads without a unique V-gene family were excluded. As a way to deal with suspected cross-contamination and a sequencing artifact, a later analysis dropped under 600 nucleotide sequences that were highly shared and had low generation probability. In a later analysis, a clonal expansion index for each public chain was calculated from normalized within-repertoire ranks of inferred template counts. Generation probabilities in a later analysis came from a VDJ recombination model fitted to out-of-frame rearrangements, and those results were checked against IGoR. Hypergeometric tests were used in a later analysis to score TCR-TCR, TCR-HLA and TCR-CMV co-occurrence, with a repertoire-size bias correction applied to the TCR pairs. To estimate false discovery rates, a later analysis permuted the HLA or CMV assignments 20 times. In a later analysis, co-occurring TCRs were grouped with DBSCAN, and TCRdist sequence similarity was added when clustering was performed within HLA-allele-positive subsets. Repertoires with fewer than 30,000 or more than 120,000 public chains were left out of co-occurrence clustering, as were four to six repertoires with anomalous nucleotide sharing. TCRdb stores this immuneACCESS table with in-frame sequences only. Part of the clones is absent; in the studies checked, under half of the shortfall reflects unresolved V genes, and no reason is known for the rest. Clone size and V and J calls were adopted from that table, with D and trimming inferred from the DNA. The sample data list some 160,000 clones, and more than 80% of these were observed just once. 3.5% to 5.5% of the sample is in the top ten clones.

This clone was picked up one time. What antigen it recognizes has not been identified. No much larger clone is present one base from it, and per-base qualities are unavailable. General study outcomes and caveats: In a later analysis, HLA-associated TCR beta chains were found to be more clonally expanded and to have lower generation probabilities than equally common non-associated chains. Because counts were too low, about 18 rarely observed V segments, including chromosome 9 orphons, were excluded from the earlier analysis of roughly 580 of the donors. V-gene and J-gene trimming of TCR beta chains was associated with a missense DCLRE1C variant in a later genetic analysis, and the association was replicated in an independent cohort. The study listed 150 to 200 TCR beta chains as associated with cytomegalovirus. Because some donors lacked HLA typing at each locus, the association tests relied only on the typed subset. In vitro tests confirmed that a few of the cytomegalovirus-associated TCR beta chains recognize cytomegalovirus antigens. Compared with the roughly 700-donor mean, donors in an Asian-associated ancestry cluster had fewer N-insertions in productive TCRs, according to a later genetic analysis. When HLA alleles, especially DR and DQ, strongly co-occurred, TCR associations were difficult to assign to individual alleles. Most TCR sequences were seen in very few donors, while some public TCRs were found in many individuals. Only TCR beta chains were sequenced in this cohort, and the absence of alpha or paired-chain data limited detectable features. Several of the top co-occurrence clusters appeared to be linked to parvovirus B19, influenza, CMV and Epstein-Barr virus, according to a later analysis. The authors suggested that the approach could potentially be generalized to other disease states and immunological phenotypes. A cluster of highly shared sequence variants was judged likely to be a technical artifact of the sequencing pipeline. The classifier was reported to diagnose cytomegalovirus status with high specificity and sensitivity in both the original cohort and the validation cohort. Specific HLA alleles were associated with 15,000 to 20,000 TCR beta sequences at a false discovery rate of 0.05 in a later analysis. A further reported finding was that TCR beta sequences accurately predicted the HLA-A and HLA-B alleles for most subjects in the first cohort. Correlated functional status among segregating V segments might reflect linkage disequilibrium, but an unknown experimental factor could not be ruled out. An earlier analysis of approximately 530 of the donors showed that most TCR beta V segments appeared in productive rearrangements either about 90% or about 30% of the time, which broadly matched IMGT annotations. A later analysis found that most CMV-associated TCR beta chains appeared HLA-restricted, with HLA associations seemingly driven largely by CMV exposure. Presence/absence analyses assumed roughly uniform sequencing depth across donors, an assumption that may not hold. A later analysis found that TCR association rates varied across HLA loci, with DRB1 alleles showing the most associated TCRs and HLA-C alleles the fewest. Immune exposure information for the cohort was limited to CMV serostatus.

This clonotype was obtained from a woman in her thirties or forties in good health and CMV-seropositive. Sequenced input: PBMCs.

CDR3 loop: CASSRGQFPGELFF. The nucleotides are TGTGCCAGCAGTAGAGGACAGTTCCCCGGGGAGCTGTTTTTT. This chain joins TRBV28 to TRBJ2-2; matching of 6 bases hints at TRBD1 as the D gene. V loses 5 bases of germline sequence and J loses 6 bases, and the interval between the two ends is 13 bases. From the germline V gene, CDR1 is MDHEN and CDR2 is SYDVKM. The CDR3 spans 14 residues, from the cysteine through the phenylalanine. Here the CDR3 DNA is all that survives: 42 bases in frame from base 1. The reference TRBV28 and TRBJ2-2 proteins fill in what lies around the CDR3, so the full variable domain reads DVKVTQSSRYLVKRTGEKVFLECVQDMDHENMFWYRQDPGLGLRLIYFSYDVKMKEKGDIPEGYSVSREKKERFSLILESASTNQTSMYLCASSRGQFPGELFFGEGSRLTVL.